This T cell receptor beta chain is from a study of T cell repertoires in cytomegalovirus infection (dated by TCRdb to 2018 to 2020). Broadly, across the study: Donor HLA type was relevant to the analysis, as public TCR beta signatures indicated carriage of CMV infection together with the matching HLA type.

This clonotype was observed many times. The specificity of this receptor is unknown. Base qualities are missing; no much larger clone stands one base away. The CDR3 numbers 15 residues from cysteine through phenylalanine. CDR3 DNA is the only sequence kept; it has 45 bases, read in frame from the first base. Looking up the germline V gene yields CDR1 SGHTA and CDR2 FQGNSA. Relative to germline, V is missing 1 base and J is missing 5 bases, with 6 bases of the junction outside any gene match. The sequencer was an Illumina HiSeq 1500. In-frame beta chains were kept once TCRdb had trimmed the public reads at Q25 with fastp and called clones with MiXCR. Each entry is one CDR3 protein sequence, shown with its most common DNA and genes. In all, the sample holds hundreds of thousands of distinct CDR3 sequences, and approximately 7% of those were seen once. The ten top clones hold roughly 6.5% of the sample.

General findings and caveats noted by the study authors: In both this cohort and an independent cohort of 352 donors, the cumulative frequency of public TCR beta family members distinguished carriers of CMV infection plus the relevant HLA type. In the ex vivo response, HLA-C-restricted CMV-specific TCR beta clonotypes were dominant, and in two of eight donors the single most frequent clonotype came from this HLA-C-restricted group.

The rearranged chain carries TRBV7-2 and TRBJ2-7; 9 central nucleotides agree with TRBD1. This receptor was identified in a human donor in good health (CMV status not recorded). Some clones in this sample may be carry-over from other donors' samples. Sequenced material: PBMCs. This receptor carries the CDR3 CASSLEGQGLNEQYF. The nucleotide sequence reads TGTGCCAGCAGCTTAGAGGGACAGGGTCTCAACGAGCAGTACTTC.